This T cell receptor beta chain was obtained from a study of regulatory dendritic cells for organ transplantation (dated by TCRdb to about 2017). About the investigation overall: TCRbeta repertoires were sequenced from sorted naive and memory CD4+ and CD8+ T cells before and after allostimulation with regulatory or mature dendritic cells. Findings and caveats that apply to the study as a whole: The authors pointed out considerable heterogeneity between individuals in the alloreactive memory CD8+ T cell pool, and only two subjects were sequenced. Of the resting subsets, the one holding the most alloreactive TCR clonotypes was memory CD8+ T cells. In both subjects, allostimulation led to expansion of memory CD8+ clones, although regulatory dendritic cells appeared to cause more limited expansion than mature dendritic cells did. Naive CD4+ and CD8+ T cells showed highly diverse repertoires, whereas memory cells were less diverse and memory CD8+ cells were the most oligoclonal.

TCRbeta CDR3 regions were amplified by multiplexed two-step PCR using Vbeta-specific forward primers and Jbeta-specific reverse primers. TCRbeta libraries were sequenced on an Illumina instrument through the immunoSEQ service. The authors' pipeline ran thus. IMGT annotation was used to assign V, D and J genes, and synthetic CDR3 analogues were used to correct counts for multiplex PCR bias. The immunoSEQ Analyzer calculated repertoire clonality as one minus the normalized Shannon entropy. Clonal expansion was defined by Fisher's exact test with Benjamini-Hochberg false discovery rate control, using two-tailed P<0.01. As stored in TCRdb, this immuneACCESS dataset retains in-frame rearrangements with V and J assigned. A fraction of the clones does not appear; measured against another copy, unresolved V genes explain less than half of the discrepancy, and the remainder lacks a known reason. V and J calls plus clone size are reproduced from that table; the DNA served to infer D and trimming. For this sample the table gives about 34,000 clones, of which roughly nine tenths were detected only once. The ten largest make up just over 0.06% of the sample.

FACS was used to sort CD4+ or CD8+ cells into naive T cells (CD45RA+) and memory T cells (CD45RO+). T cells for TCR sequencing came from two healthy control subjects. Unstimulated sorted T cell subsets served as baseline controls for the mixed lymphocyte reactions. Genomic DNA was extracted with the Qiagen DNeasy Blood & Tissue Kit. Comments on this clone: Its antigen has not been determined. No base-level quality is on record; no much larger clone is a single base apart.

V drops 3 bases and J drops 0 bases, leaving 15 bases in between. From the cysteine through the phenylalanine, the CDR3 covers 17 amino acids. Solely the CDR3 DNA is kept, with 51 bases framed from the first base. CDR1 and CDR2, looked up from the germline V gene, are SGHTA and FQGNSA. Sequencing used naive CD4+ T cells from blood. The cell subset or site label here, explained by the study, means: CD45RA+ naive T cells. The TCR comes from a human donor in good health. Here the chain combines TRBV7-2 and TRBJ2-1, with the D segment identity uncertain. CDR3 loop: CASSFPPTPSSYNEQFF. In nucleotide form, the sequence is TGTGCCAGCAGCTTCCCTCCGACTCCAAGCTCCTACAATGAGCAGTTCTTC.